These 29 T cell receptor beta chains were sequenced from one sample in a study of molecular identifiers for immune sequencing clone quantification. MiXCR was run by TCRdb on the PCR reads, yielding one entry per CDR3 protein. The data contain around 460,000 distinct CDR3 sequences, about 22% of them singletons. The specimen was naive CD8+ T cells from blood, with Jurkat cell RNA spiked in. Subset indicated: FACS-sorted CD8+CD4-CCR7+CD45RA+ naive T cells. The receptors originated from a human donor in good health. Some libraries in this study had Jurkat cell RNA spiked in.

This clonotype showed up many times. The chain uses TRBV4-1 and TRBJ1-1, with D uncertain. Germline lookup yields CDR1 MGHRA and CDR2 YSYEKL. The length of the CDR3 is 14 residues. The V gene lost 4 bases and the J gene lost 10 bases, with 19 bases spanning the gap. DNA of the CDR3: TGCGCCAGCAGCCCCCCCACCGTTAATGGCGGAGCTTTCTTT. This sequence encodes CASSPPTVNGGAFF.

This clonotype has ten or more counts. The rearrangement joins TRBV7-8 to TRBJ2-3; possibly TRBD2 for D (6 bases). Per germline, CDR1 SGHVS and CDR2 FQNEAQ. Trimming shortened V by 1 base and J by 4 bases, and 18 bases separated the two germline ends. The CDR3 loop spans 17 amino acids. The CDR3: CASSLGETILASDTQYF. The CDR3, as DNA: TGTGCCAGCAGCTTAGGAGAAACGATTCTAGCGTCAGATACGCAGTATTTT.

The chain has TRBV9 and TRBJ2-6; 7 bases map to TRBD1. CDR3 length equals 16 residues. With V trimmed by 4 bases and J by 5 bases, 9 bases remained unmatched. Germline V gene data show CDR1 as SGDLS and CDR2 as YYNGEE. CDR3 in DNA: TGTGCCAGCAGCATTACAGGGGTGCGTAGGGCCAACGTCCTGACTTTC. Translation: CASSITGVRRANVLTF.

This clonotype was observed at least ten times. V gene TRBV6-2 or TRBV6-3 combines with J gene TRBJ2-7; 7 positions agree with TRBD1. V lost 6 bases to trimming and J lost 3 bases; unmatched junction nucleotides: 2. The CDR3 loop spans 12 amino acids. Germline CDR1 and CDR2: MNHEY and SVGEGT. CDR3 residues: CASSYRGYEQYF. The CDR3 DNA sequence: TGTGCCAGCAGCTACAGGGGCTACGAGCAGTACTTC.

Concerning this clonotype: One base away lies a much larger clone, so this may be a sequencing read error. The chain is built from TRBV9 and TRBJ1-1, with 7 bases identical to TRBD1. Per germline, CDR1 SGDLS and CDR2 YYNGEE. The CDR3 totals 16 residues. DNA of the CDR3: TGTGCCAGCAGCGGGGGAGGGGGCGCGGGTATGACTGAAGCTTCCTTT. This gives the protein CASSGGGGAGMTEASF.

This clonotype was counted only a few times. The chain employs TRBV19 and TRBJ2-1, with 7 bases aligning to TRBD2. CDR3 length: 15 residues. After removal of 4 bases from V and 2 bases from J, the junction contained 5 bases not matched to a gene. Germline CDR1 and CDR2: LNHDA and SQIVND (reference sequence). This chain's CDR3 is CASSKLSGAYNEQFF. CDR3 bases: TGTGCCAGTAGTAAGCTAAGCGGGGCCTACAATGAGCAGTTCTTC.

V is TRBV10-3 and J is TRBJ2-7; perhaps TRBD2 as D (5 bases). The CDR3 has 17 residues. Germline CDR1 ENHRY, CDR2 SYGVKD. Trimming took off 0 bases at V and 2 bases at J, with 17 bases between the two ends. CDR3 sequence reads: CAISESKSVLRAYEQYF. CDR3 sequence (DNA): TGTGCCATCAGTGAGTCGAAGTCGGTTTTGCGGGCCTACGAGCAGTACTTC.

This clonotype was counted between two and nine times. The chain links TRBV20-1 to TRBJ2-7; D is undetermined. This CDR3 spans 15 amino acids. Trimming left V 6 bases short and J 4 bases short, with 22 bases between. The germline CDR1 and CDR2 sequences are DFQATT and SNEGSKA (reference sequence). CDR3 sequence: CSAATEDLRRYEQYF. CDR3 sequence (DNA): TGCAGTGCGGCCACAGAGGACCTCAGAAGATACGAGCAGTACTTC.

Ten or more counts support this clonotype. The chain is built from TRBV6-2 or TRBV6-3 and TRBJ1-4, with D perhaps matching TRBD1 (5 bases). Trimming pared 8 bases from V and 5 bases from J, leaving 15 bases between. CDR1 is MNHEY, CDR2 SVGEGT, per germline. The CDR3 sequence is 14 residues long. The CDR3 DNA follows: TGTGCCAGCTGCACGGGACGGCCGAATGAAAAACTGTTTTTT. This sequence encodes CASCTGRPNEKLFF.

This clonotype was seen repeatedly, ten times or more. This rearrangement joins TRBV20-1 to TRBJ2-7, with TRBD2 identical over 7 bases. CDR3 length: 15 amino acids. V trimming: 0 bases; J trimming: 3 bases; junction bases outside the gene matches: 8. Germline CDR1 is DFQATT and CDR2 is SNEGSKA (reference sequence). CDR3 in DNA: TGCAGTGCTAGAGATACGGCGGGAGTTCGCTACGAGCAGTACTTC. It yields the protein CSARDTAGVRYEQYF.

In this sample, this clonotype turned up many times. The chain has TRBV6-6 and TRBJ1-1, with 7 bases fitting TRBD1. The CDR3 loop spans 14 amino acids. The junction had 4 bases not matched to a gene; V was cut back by 6 bases and J by 0 bases. In germline, CDR1 is MNHNY, CDR2 SVGAGI (reference sequence). The CDR3 is CASREGGMNTEAFF. CDR3 bases: TGTGCCAGCAGAGAAGGGGGCATGAACACTGAAGCTTTCTTT.

The DNA of the CDR3 is TGTGCCAGCAGCCCAGCGGGAGGGCCCTCCTACGAGCAGTACTTC. Translating it yields CASSPAGGPSYEQYF. V is TRBV7-3 and J is TRBJ2-7, with 10 bases fitting TRBD2. The CDR3 is made up of 15 amino acids. V lost 5 bases to trimming and J lost 0 bases; unmatched junction nucleotides: 4. Germline CDR1 and CDR2: SGHTA and FQGTGA.

Worth noting for this clonotype: A single base separates this from a much larger clone, so it may be a read error. V usage is TRBV7-6 and J usage is TRBJ2-7, with TRBD1 identical over 7 bases. The CDR3 length is 15 residues. Germline V gene lookup returns CDR1 SGHVS and CDR2 FNYEAQ. The CDR3 DNA reads TGTGCCAGCGGCTTAGCCCCACAGGGGCTCGACGAGCAGTACTTC. Amino acids: CASGLAPQGLDEQYF.

In this sample, this clonotype turned up a few times. The V call is TRBV6-5, the J call TRBJ1-4, with unresolved D. V was shortened by 6 bases and J by 3 bases, with 17 bases between the two germline ends. The germline V gene encodes CDR1 MNHEY and CDR2 SVGAGI. The CDR3 consists of 16 residues. In nucleotides, the CDR3 is TGTGCCAGCAGCCCACTCGGAGGCAAACCTAATGAAAAACTGTTTTTT. It translates to CASSPLGGKPNEKLFF.

V is TRBV27 and J is TRBJ1-2; 7 nucleotides align to TRBD1. CDR3 length: 13 residues. Germline V CDR1 and CDR2: MNHEY, SMNVEV (reference sequence). V dropped 10 bases and J dropped 8; count of bases not matched to a gene: 13. The CDR3 spells CATSREGARGYTF. The CDR3 bases are TGTGCCACCTCAAGGGAGGGGGCAAGAGGCTACACCTTC.

In this sample, this clonotype turned up many times. The rearrangement links TRBV29-1 to TRBJ1-2; no clear D gene. This CDR3 has 13 residues. CDR1 SQVTM and CDR2 ANQGSEA come from the germline V gene. Trimming pared 5 bases from V and 8 bases from J, leaving 18 bases between. The CDR3 nucleotides read TGCAGCGTTAACGGAATCTGGGATCCCGGCTACACCTTC. Translating gives CSVNGIWDPGYTF. Variable domain in full (rest from reference TRBV29-1 and TRBJ1-2): SAVISQKPSRDICQRGTSLTIQCQVDSQVTMMFWYRQQPGQSLTLIATANQGSEATYESGFVIDKFPISRPNLTFSTLTVSNMSPEDSSIYLCSVNGIWDPGYTFGSGTRLTVV.

The table lists this clonotype with a few counts. The V gene is TRBV4-1, the J gene TRBJ2-7; D is ambiguous. The CDR3 runs to 14 residues. Germline V gene data show CDR1 as MGHRA and CDR2 as YSYEKL. V lost 2 bases to trimming and J lost 5 bases, with 13 bases between them. CDR3 coding DNA: TGCGCCAGCAGCCAAACCGATCCGTGGGACGAGCAGTACTTC. Translated: CASSQTDPWDEQYF.

This clonotype was seen more than once but under ten times. The J gene is TRBJ2-3, the V gene TRBV9; 12 bases are a match to TRBD2. The ends lost 4 bases at V and 1 base at J; junction bases unmatched: 4. The CDR3 runs to 16 residues. From germline, CDR1 is SGDLS and CDR2 YYNGEE. CDR3 sequence reads: CASSIRLAGGTDTQYF. The CDR3 bases are TGTGCCAGCAGCATCCGACTAGCGGGGGGCACAGATACGCAGTATTTT.

This clonotype was recorded many times. This chain links TRBV7-2 with TRBJ1-5, with D possibly matching TRBD1 (6 bases). CDR3 length: 14 amino acids. Deletions cut 1 base from V and 5 bases from J, with 9 bases between. Germline CDR1 SGHTA, CDR2 FQGNSA. The CDR3 is CASSLGAGDQPQHF. The CDR3 bases are TGTGCCAGCAGCTTAGGGGCAGGGGATCAGCCCCAGCATTTT.

This clonotype was seen a few times. This chain joins TRBV12-5 and TRBJ1-1, with D hard to call. V was trimmed by 4 bases and J by 10 bases, leaving 19 bases between them. Per germline, CDR1 LGHNT and CDR2 FRNRAP. The CDR3 sequence is 14 residues long. The CDR3 DNA reads TGTGCTAGTGGTTCCTCCCCCCCCGAGGTGGTAGCTTTCTTT. It is translated as CASGSSPPEVVAFF.

The chain links TRBV9 to TRBJ2-2; D is undetermined. This CDR3 contains 15 residues. Germline V CDR1 and CDR2: SGDLS, YYNGEE. Trimming stripped 0 bases from V and 4 bases from J, with 10 bases between. Written as DNA, the CDR3 is TGTGCCAGCAGCGTAGAATCGCCTCCCACCGGGGAGCTGTTTTTT. Its protein product is CASSVESPPTGELFF.

The chain combines TRBV5-8 with TRBJ1-1; D unclear. CDR1 and CDR2 from the germline V gene are SGHTS and YDEGEE. V lost 2 bases to trimming and J lost 7 bases, with 9 bases between them. The CDR3 loop spans 12 amino acids. Written as DNA, the CDR3 is TGTGCCAGCAGCTTTAGAGACGGTGAAGCTTTCTTT. Amino acids: CASSFRDGEAFF.

This clonotype was picked up many times. The chain couples TRBV25-1 to TRBJ2-7, with no clear D. V lost 7 bases and J lost 2, with 12 bases in between. This CDR3 has 13 residues. Germline CDR1 MGHDK, CDR2 SYGVNS. The CDR3 nucleotides are TGTGCCAGCACCCCCCGAGAGACCTACGAGCAGTACTTC. Protein product: CASTPRETYEQYF.

The sample holds a few counts of this clonotype. This may be a read error: a much more frequent sequence differs by one nucleotide. This chain joins TRBV5-3 and TRBJ2-7, with TRBD1 as a possible D gene (5 bases). TRBV5-3 is an ORF, and what it does is uncertain. The CDR3 totals 18 residues. The CDR3: CASSLPQTVHQSVYEQYF. CDR3 coding DNA: TGTGCCAGCAGCTTGCCCCAGACAGTTCATCAGTCCGTGTACGAGCAGTACTTC.

This clonotype was seen ten or more times. This chain connects TRBV2 to TRBJ1-1, with D maybe TRBD1 (6 bases). V dropped 8 bases and J dropped 0 bases, with 16 bases sitting between them. Germline V gene data show CDR1 as SNHLY and CDR2 as FYNNEI. The CDR3 has 15 amino acids. The CDR3 reads CASGRTAPMNTEAFF. The CDR3 coding sequence is TGTGCCAGCGGGAGGACAGCGCCCATGAACACTGAAGCTTTCTTT. Variable domain in full (rest from reference TRBV2 and TRBJ1-1): EPEVTQTPSHQVTQMGQEVILRCVPISNHLYFYWYRQILGQKVEFLVSFYNNEISEKSEIFDDQFSVERPDGSNFTLKIRSTKLEDSAMYFCASGRTAPMNTEAFFGQGTRLTVV.

In the case of this clonotype: A much larger clone lies a single base off, so this may be a read error. V usage is TRBV4-3 and J usage is TRBJ2-1, with 7 positions matching TRBD1. Per the germline V gene, CDR1 is LGHNA and CDR2 is YSLEER. The CDR3 loop spans 16 amino acids. This CDR3 reads CASSQDRGTLTDELFF. CDR3 DNA sequence: TGCGCCAGCAGCCAAGACAGGGGGACCCTCACGGATGAGCTGTTCTTC.

The rearrangement joins TRBV18 to TRBJ2-7, with TRBD1 identical over 8 bases. The CDR3 totals 16 residues. The germline V gene encodes CDR1 KGHSH and CDR2 LQKENI. The ends lost 3 bases at V and 0 bases at J; junction bases unmatched: 7. The CDR3 DNA sequence: TGTGCCAGCTCACCGACTTTGGGACAGGTCTCCTACGAGCAGTACTTC. Protein product: CASSPTLGQVSYEQYF.

The rearrangement uses TRBV11-2 and TRBJ1-2; unclear D gene. Germline CDR1 and CDR2: SGHAT and FQNNGV. CDR3 length equals 14 residues. With 5 bases removed from V and 3 bases from J, the gap between germline ends came to 13 bases. CDR3 loop: CASSPLLQDYGYTF. The CDR3 DNA follows: TGTGCCAGCAGCCCCCTATTGCAGGACTATGGCTACACCTTC.

This clonotype was seen repeatedly, ten times or more. The rearrangement joins TRBV5-4 to TRBJ2-7; possibly TRBD2 for D (5 bases). Looked up from germline, CDR1 is SGHNT and CDR2 is YYREEE (reference sequence). V lost 2 bases and J 5 bases, leaving 11 bases between the germline ends. The length of the CDR3 is 13 residues. CDR3 residues: CASSFNGGNEQYF. For the CDR3, the DNA is TGTGCCAGCAGCTTTAACGGAGGCAACGAGCAGTACTTC.